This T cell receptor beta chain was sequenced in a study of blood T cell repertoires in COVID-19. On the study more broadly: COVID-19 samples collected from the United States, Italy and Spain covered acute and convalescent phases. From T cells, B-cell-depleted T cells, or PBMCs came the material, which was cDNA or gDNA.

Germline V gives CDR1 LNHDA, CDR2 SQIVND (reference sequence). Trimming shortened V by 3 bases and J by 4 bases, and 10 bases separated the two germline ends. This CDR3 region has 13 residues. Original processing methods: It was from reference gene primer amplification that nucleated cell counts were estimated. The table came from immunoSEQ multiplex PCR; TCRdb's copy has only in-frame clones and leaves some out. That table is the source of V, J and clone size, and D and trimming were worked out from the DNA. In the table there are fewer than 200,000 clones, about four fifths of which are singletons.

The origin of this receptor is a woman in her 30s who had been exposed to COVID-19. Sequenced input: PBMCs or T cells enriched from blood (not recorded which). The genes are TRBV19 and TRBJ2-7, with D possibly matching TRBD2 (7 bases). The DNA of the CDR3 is TGTGCCAGTAGTATTAGGGGGGGGTACGAGCAGTACTTC. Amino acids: CASSIRGGYEQYF.